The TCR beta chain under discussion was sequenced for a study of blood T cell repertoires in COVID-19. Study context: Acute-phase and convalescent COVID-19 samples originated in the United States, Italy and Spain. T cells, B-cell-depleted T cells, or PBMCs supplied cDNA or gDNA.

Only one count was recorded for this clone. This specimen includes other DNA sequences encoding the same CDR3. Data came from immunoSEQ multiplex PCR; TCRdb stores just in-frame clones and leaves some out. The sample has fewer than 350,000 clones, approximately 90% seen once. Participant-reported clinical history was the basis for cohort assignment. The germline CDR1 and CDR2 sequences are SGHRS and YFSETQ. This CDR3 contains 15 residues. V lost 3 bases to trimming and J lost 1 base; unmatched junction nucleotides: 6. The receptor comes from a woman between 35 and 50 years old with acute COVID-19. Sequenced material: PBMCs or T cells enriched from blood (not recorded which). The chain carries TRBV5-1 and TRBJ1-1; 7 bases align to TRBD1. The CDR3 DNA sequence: TGCGCCAGCAGCTCGGGTGGGACAGCGAACACTGAAGCTTTCTTT. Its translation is CASSSGGTANTEAFF.